This TCR beta chain was documented in a study of blood T cell repertoires in COVID-19. Germline CDR1 is LGHDT and CDR2 is YNNKEL (reference sequence). This CDR3 region has 14 residues. The V end was cut by 0 bases, the J end by 16 bases, with 19 bases between. Here immunoSEQ multiplex PCR was the method, and the copy in TCRdb shows in-frame clones only, minus some. The table records roughly 200,000 clones, roughly 79% of them present only once. The sample taken for sequencing was peripheral blood. This sequence was found in a woman between 35 and 50 years old with COVID-19, enrolled during active disease. The rearrangement links TRBV3-1 (or the pseudogene TRBV3-2) to TRBJ2-1; weak D call: TRBD2 (5 bases). The CDR3 DNA reads as TGTGCCAGCAGCCAAGATCTTTTTTCTAGCTTTTACTTCTTC. Translation: CASSQDLFSSFYFF.